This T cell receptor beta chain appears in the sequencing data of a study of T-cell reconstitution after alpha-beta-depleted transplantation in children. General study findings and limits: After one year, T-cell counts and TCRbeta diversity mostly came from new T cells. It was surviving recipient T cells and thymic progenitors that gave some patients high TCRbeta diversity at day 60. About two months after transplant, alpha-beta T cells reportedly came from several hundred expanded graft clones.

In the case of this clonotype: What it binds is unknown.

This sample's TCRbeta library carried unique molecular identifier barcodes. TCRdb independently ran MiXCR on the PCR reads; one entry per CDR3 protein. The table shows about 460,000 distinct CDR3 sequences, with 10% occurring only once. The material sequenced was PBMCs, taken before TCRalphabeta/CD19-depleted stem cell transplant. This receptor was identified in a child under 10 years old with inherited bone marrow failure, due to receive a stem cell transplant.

CDR3 sequence (DNA): TGTGCCAGCAGCTTTTCGGGGGCCTTGGAGACCCAGTACTTC. It codes for CASSFSGALETQYF. V and J are TRBV7-9 and TRBJ2-5, with D possibly called TRBD1 or TRBD2 (6 bases each). Germline lookup yields CDR1 SEHNR and CDR2 FQNEAQ (reference sequence). Trimming stripped 3 bases from V and 5 bases from J, with 13 bases between. The CDR3 length is 14 residues.